One and the same sample provided the 28 T cell receptor beta chains below, sequenced in a study of regulatory T cells in long-lasting Graves disease. Construction of TCR beta libraries relied on iRepertoire HTBI primers and on Arm-PCR targeting CDR3 regions. MiXCR, run by TCRdb on the multiplex PCR reads, gives a single entry per CDR3 protein. The data show more than 450,000 distinct CDR3 sequences, 9.5% to 15% seen once. The time point is: newly diagnosed GD, antithyroid drugs for less than 3 months. Extracted RNA from PBMCs served as the source of the TCR library. In addition, the sample was reused for a study of T cells in Graves' hyperthyroidism and ophthalmopathy.

Sequenced here: peripheral blood mononuclear cells (PBMCs), sampled at new diagnosis, from a patient treated with antithyroid drugs. Receptors were obtained from a woman younger than 45 with Graves disease.

This clonotype was picked up many times. The chain links TRBV28 to TRBJ2-3; no firm D call. V lost 6 bases and J 7 bases, leaving 11 bases between the germline ends. Germline-derived CDR1 and CDR2 are MDHEN and SYDVKM. The CDR3 consists of 12 residues. CDR3 in DNA: TGTGCCAGCAGGAGAGTGTCCTATACGCAGTATTTT. This encodes CASRRVSYTQYF.

The sample holds many counts of this clonotype. The chain joins TRBV9 to TRBJ2-7, with a weak D call TRBD2 (6 bases). The V gene lost 2 bases and the J gene lost 3 bases, with 12 bases spanning the gap. Per the germline V gene, CDR1 is SGDLS and CDR2 is YYNGEE. This CDR3 has 14 amino acids. The CDR3 spells CASSVDGGVYEQYF. As DNA, the CDR3 is TGTGCCAGCAGCGTCGACGGCGGGGTCTACGAGCAGTACTTC.

There are many counts of this clonotype. V usage is TRBV12-3 or TRBV12-4 and J usage is TRBJ2-1, with D possibly matching TRBD2 (7 bases). There are 16 residues in the CDR3. V lost 5 bases and J lost 3, with 17 bases in between. The CDR3 sequence: CASSRPGGPNYNEQFF. The CDR3 DNA reads TGTGCCAGCAGTCGCCCGGGGGGCCCCAACTACAATGAGCAGTTCTTC.

This clonotype was recorded a few times. The chain is built from TRBV20-1 and TRBJ2-2; no firm D call. The CDR3 loop spans 16 amino acids. Looked up from germline, CDR1 is DFQATT and CDR2 is SNEGSKA (reference sequence). Trimming left V 0 bases short and J 0 bases short, with 11 bases between. CDR3 in amino acids: CSARDRLGTNTGELFF. CDR3 DNA: TGCAGTGCTAGAGACCGTCTAGGAACGAACACCGGGGAGCTGTTTTTT.

This chain links TRBV7-9 with TRBJ2-7; TRBD1 matches at 8 bases. The V and J ends lost 5 bases and 0 bases, in that order; junction bases with no gene match: 9. The length of the CDR3 is 16 residues. Looked up from germline, CDR1 is SEHNR and CDR2 is FQNEAQ (reference sequence). The CDR3 spells CASSHEGDRSSYEQYF. The CDR3 DNA is TGTGCCAGCAGCCATGAGGGGGACAGGTCCTCCTACGAGCAGTACTTC.

This clonotype has ten or more counts. This rearrangement joins TRBV11-3 to TRBJ2-7; 10 nucleotides match TRBD2. The CDR3 runs to 14 residues. Trimming at V came to 6 bases and at J to 3 bases, leaving 5 bases not matched to a gene. CDR1 and CDR2 from the germline V gene are SGHNT and YENEEA. CDR3 in DNA: TGTGCCAGCAGGAAAACTAGCGGGAACTACGAGCAGTACTTC. This sequence encodes CASRKTSGNYEQYF.

At least ten counts were recorded for this clonotype. This chain uses TRBV6-6 with TRBJ2-1; no definite D call. Germline-derived CDR1 and CDR2 are MNHNY and SVGAGI (reference sequence). This CDR3 has 16 amino acids. The V and J ends lost 0 bases and 3 bases respectively, with 12 bases between them. The CDR3 nucleotides are TGTGCCAGCAGTTACTCGAGGCCGGAACTCTACAATGAGCAGTTCTTC. Translation: CASSYSRPELYNEQFF.

This clonotype was seen repeatedly, ten times or more. The V call is TRBV19, the J call TRBJ2-1; 8 bases agree with TRBD2. This CDR3 comprises 14 residues. V shed 7 bases, J shed 5 bases, and the junction held 7 bases outside the gene matches. Germline V lookup: CDR1 LNHDA, CDR2 SQIVND (reference sequence). The CDR3 DNA is TGTGCCAGTATAACAAAAGCGGGAGACAATGAGCAGTTCTTC. This codes for CASITKAGDNEQFF. The full variable domain, in which reference TRBV19 and TRBJ2-1 provide the parts outside the CDR3, is DGGITQSPKYLFRKEGQNVTLSCEQNLNHDAMYWYRQDPGQGLRLIYYSQIVNDFQKGDIAEGYSVSREKKESFPLTVTSAQKNPTAFYLCASITKAGDNEQFFGPGTRLTVL.

This clonotype was counted ten times or more. In nucleotides, the CDR3 is TGTGCCAGCAGCTTAGCTAGACGAGAGGGGACAGGGCCCTACGAGCAGTACTTC. This sequence encodes CASSLARREGTGPYEQYF. The gene calls are TRBV7-2 and TRBJ2-7, with 9 nucleotides matching TRBD1. This CDR3 has 18 amino acids. Trimming removed 0 bases from V and 2 bases from J; junction bases left unmatched: 11. Germline assignment: CDR1 SGHTA and CDR2 FQGNSA.

This clonotype was detected ten times or more. The J gene is TRBJ1-2, the V gene TRBV10-2; no definite D call. Germline lookup yields CDR1 WSHSY and CDR2 SAAADI. The CDR3 has 16 amino acids. The V end was cut by 6 bases, the J end by 3 bases, with 20 bases between. The chain's CDR3 is CASRRPGSNSHYGYTF. CDR3 DNA sequence: TGCGCCAGCAGAAGACCGGGATCCAACTCCCACTATGGCTACACCTTC.

At least ten counts were recorded for this clonotype. The gene calls are TRBV20-1 and TRBJ2-7, with D tentatively TRBD2 (6 bases). The CDR3 covers 15 residues. The germline CDR1 and CDR2 sequences are DFQATT and SNEGSKA (reference sequence). The V and J ends lost 3 bases and 2 bases respectively, with 17 bases between them. CDR3: CSARQWRVRAYEQYF. The CDR3 DNA is TGCAGTGCTAGGCAGTGGAGGGTGAGGGCCTACGAGCAGTACTTC.

Many counts were recorded for this clonotype. The chain employs TRBV12-5 and TRBJ2-3, with 7 bases matching TRBD1. The CDR3 has 18 residues. J was trimmed by 4 bases and V by 0 bases; bases with no gene match: 13. Germline CDR1 and CDR2: LGHNT and FRNRAP. This CDR3 reads CASGLVPISGTAPDTQYF. The CDR3 DNA follows: TGTGCTAGTGGTTTGGTACCAATTTCCGGGACAGCCCCAGATACGCAGTATTTT.

This clonotype was counted ten times or more. The V call is TRBV6-1, the J call TRBJ2-1; possible D gene TRBD2, 5 bases. The V gene's germline CDR1 is MNHNS and CDR2 SASEGT. Trimming stripped 5 bases from V and 8 bases from J, with 10 bases between. The CDR3 extends over 12 amino acids. The DNA for the CDR3 is TGTGCCAGCAGTCGAGGGTGGGATGAGCAGTTCTTC. Translating it yields CASSRGWDEQFF.

The chain uses TRBV10-3 and TRBJ2-7, with D possibly TRBD1 on 6 matching bases. Germline assignment: CDR1 ENHRY and CDR2 SYGVKD. V lost 6 bases to trimming and J lost 3 bases, with 12 bases between them. The CDR3 is 13 residues long. Here the CDR3 reads CAIRSQGVYEQYF. The CDR3 DNA reads TGTGCCATCAGGTCACAGGGCGTCTACGAGCAGTACTTC.

This clonotype came up a few times. The chain couples TRBV9 to TRBJ2-7, with 10 bases aligning to TRBD1. The ends lost 0 bases at V and 7 bases at J; junction bases unmatched: 4. This CDR3 spans 14 amino acids. CDR1 is SGDLS and CDR2 is YYNGEE in the germline V gene. The CDR3 nucleotides are TGTGCCAGCAGCGTAGGACAGGGGGCCGGGGAGCAGTACTTC. It encodes CASSVGQGAGEQYF.

This clonotype was detected ten times or more. The chain joins TRBV11-2 to TRBJ2-7; perhaps TRBD2 as D (5 bases). The CDR3 runs 15 residues. V dropped 5 bases and J dropped 0 bases, with 14 bases sitting between them. Germline V gene sequence: CDR1 SGHAT, CDR2 FQNNGV. CDR3 DNA: TGTGCCAGCAGCCGGGGATCATCACGCTCCTACGAGCAGTACTTC. It translates to CASSRGSSRSYEQYF.

This clonotype was detected many times. The chain couples TRBV7-2 to TRBJ2-7; either TRBD1 or TRBD2 may supply D (5 bases each). The CDR3 has 14 residues. Germline V gene sequence: CDR1 SGHTA, CDR2 FQGNSA. The V end lost 5 bases, the J end lost 0 bases, and 11 bases lay between the germline ends. The CDR3 DNA reads as TGTGCCAGCAGCCCTACGGGGCACTCCTACGAGCAGTACTTC. Translated, it gives CASSPTGHSYEQYF.

The gene calls are TRBV7-8 and TRBJ1-6; TRBD1 matches at 9 bases. The CDR3 runs to 15 residues. The germline V gene encodes CDR1 SGHVS and CDR2 FQNEAQ. The junction had 18 bases not matched to a gene; V was cut back by 5 bases and J by 19 bases. The CDR3 loop is CASSPRQGVGSPPHF. The CDR3 bases are TGTGCCAGCAGCCCCCGACAGGGGGTAGGATCACCCCCGCACTTT.

V is TRBV28 and J is TRBJ2-5; 10 positions agree with TRBD1. V dropped 6 bases and J dropped 2; count of bases not matched to a gene: 9. Looked up from germline, CDR1 is MDHEN and CDR2 is SYDVKM. This CDR3 contains 16 residues. This CDR3 is CASSSSGTGDQETQYF. The CDR3 bases are TGTGCCAGCAGCTCCTCCGGGACAGGGGATCAAGAGACCCAGTACTTC. Looking up the rest from reference TRBV28 and TRBJ2-5 gives the full variable domain: DVKVTQSSRYLVKRTGEKVFLECVQDMDHENMFWYRQDPGLGLRLIYFSYDVKMKEKGDIPEGYSVSREKKERFSLILESASTNQTSMYLCASSSSGTGDQETQYFGPGTRLLVL.

This clonotype was detected ten times or more. V gene TRBV5-6 combines with J gene TRBJ1-2; maybe TRBD1 (6 bases). Germline V gene lookup returns CDR1 SGHDT and CDR2 YYEEEE. The V end was cut by 2 bases, the J end by 8 bases, with 13 bases between. CDR3 length equals 13 residues. This chain's CDR3 is CASSFLTGSGYTF. CDR3 nucleotide sequence: TGTGCCAGCAGCTTTTTAACAGGGAGCGGCTACACCTTC.

This clonotype was seen only once. This chain joins TRBV3-1 and TRBJ2-5; D may be TRBD1 (6 bases). The J call is in doubt because the DNA end fits TRBJ2-1 better. Germline V gene data show CDR1 as LGHDT and CDR2 as YNNKEL (reference sequence). This CDR3 region has 18 residues. The CDR3, as DNA: TGTGCCAGCAGCCAAGCCTCTTCGTCTACAGGGCGGTGGAATGAGCAGTTCTTC. This codes for CASSQASSSTGRWNEQFF.

This clonotype was counted at least ten times. This sequence joins TRBV20-1 and TRBJ1-2, with D possibly being TRBD1 (6 bases). V was pared by 0 bases and J by 3 bases, with 11 bases between. The CDR3 runs to 14 residues. CDR1 is DFQATT, CDR2 SNEGSKA, per germline (reference sequence). In DNA form, the CDR3 reads TGCAGTGCTAGAGAGGACGGGGGCGACTATGGCTACACCTTC. It is translated as CSAREDGGDYGYTF.

This clonotype has at least ten counts. V usage is TRBV19 and J usage is TRBJ2-7; 8 bases map to TRBD1. CDR3 length: 13 amino acids. Trimming at V came to 3 bases and at J to 7 bases, leaving 5 bases not matched to a gene. CDR1 LNHDA and CDR2 SQIVND come from the germline V gene (reference sequence). The CDR3 region is CASSMGTGREQYF. In nucleotides, the CDR3 is TGTGCCAGTAGTATGGGGACAGGCCGGGAGCAGTACTTC.

There are many counts of this clonotype. The chain carries TRBV2 and TRBJ2-2, with a possible D match to TRBD2 (5 bases). The germline V gene has CDR1 SNHLY and CDR2 FYNNEI. V lost 2 bases and J lost 2, with 15 bases in between. There are 17 residues in the CDR3. The CDR3 DNA reads as TGTGCCAGCAGTGAATTGGGTGGACTCCTCAACACCGGGGAGCTGTTTTTT. Translating it yields CASSELGGLLNTGELFF.

This clonotype was seen repeatedly, ten times or more. This chain connects TRBV5-1 to TRBJ2-7; 9 bases agree with TRBD2. With V trimmed by 1 base and J by 4 bases, 12 bases remained unmatched. The CDR3 is made up of 17 amino acids. From germline, CDR1 is SGHRS and CDR2 YFSETQ. The DNA for the CDR3 is TGCGCCAGCAGCTTGATGCAGCGGGAGGCCCCCCTGTACGAGCAGTACTTC. Protein sequence: CASSLMQREAPLYEQYF.

This clonotype was seen a few times. This chain uses TRBV28 with TRBJ1-5; possibly TRBD1 for D (5 bases). V dropped 3 bases and J dropped 4 bases, with 16 bases sitting between them. The CDR3 has 16 residues. The germline V gene has CDR1 MDHEN and CDR2 SYDVKM. The CDR3 DNA reads TGTGCCAGCAGTTTTGGGCGGCAGGGCCCTAATCAGCCCCAGCATTTT. Its protein is CASSFGRQGPNQPQHF.

This clonotype was found many times. This chain uses TRBV12-3 or TRBV12-4 with TRBJ2-1, with 7 bases lining up with TRBD2. V shed 1 base and J 0 bases; nucleotides not matched to a gene: 3. The CDR3 has 16 residues. The CDR3: CASSLVRGSSYNEQFF. In nucleotides, the CDR3 is TGTGCCAGCAGTTTAGTGCGGGGGAGCTCCTACAATGAGCAGTTCTTC.

This clonotype was seen ten or more times. The chain uses TRBV19 and TRBJ2-5; 9 bases align to TRBD1. The CDR3 covers 14 residues. The trim removed 5 bases at V and 5 bases at J, leaving 6 bases unmatched. CDR1 and CDR2 from the germline V gene are LNHDA and SQIVND (reference sequence). CDR3: CASSSSGTGETQYF. CDR3 DNA: TGTGCCAGTAGTTCATCCGGGACAGGGGAGACCCAGTACTTC.